The 21 T cell receptor beta chains presented below share a single source sample, sequenced in a study of human T cells and chemical hapten exposure. TCRdb reprocessed the RACE reads via MiXCR and lists one record per CDR3 protein. The sample shows roughly 97,000 distinct CDR3 sequences, about 28% of them seen only once. Specified time point: patch test 3, about 24 weeks after DPC sensitization. Treatment defined: therapeutic diphenylcyclopropenone sensitization with weekly scalp DPC. The sample was whole blood, taken in connection with sensitization to the hapten diphenylcyclopropenone (DPC). Receptors were obtained from a man aged 35 to 55 with alopecia areata. Some clones in this sample may be carry-over from other donors' samples.

This clonotype occurred once. J is TRBJ2-1 and V is TRBV7-9; TRBD1 matches at 9 bases. The V gene's germline CDR1 is SEHNR and CDR2 FQNEAQ (reference sequence). This CDR3 has 15 residues. The J segment lost 6 bases and the V segment lost 5 bases, leaving 8 bases of the junction unmatched. CDR3 sequence (DNA): TGTGCCAGCAGCGTCGGGACAGGGCCTCTCAATGAGCAGTTCTTC. Amino acids: CASSVGTGPLNEQFF.

V is TRBV5-6 and J is TRBJ1-1; the D gene is possibly TRBD1 (5 bases). The CDR3 totals 13 residues. Trimming shortened V by 6 bases and J by 4 bases, and 13 bases separated the two germline ends. The germline V gene encodes CDR1 SGHDT and CDR2 YYEEEE. This chain's CDR3 is CASILGAGTEAFF. CDR3 in DNA: TGTGCCAGCATCCTAGGGGCCGGCACTGAAGCTTTCTTT.

This clonotype was seen a few times. CDR3 DNA: TGTGCCACCAGTGATTTCGGCGGGGAGCTTTACAATGAGCAGTTCTTC. Translation: CATSDFGGELYNEQFF. This rearrangement joins TRBV24-1 to TRBJ2-1; TRBD2 might be the D (6 bases). The germline gives CDR1 KGHDR, CDR2 SFDVKD. CDR3 length: 16 residues. V was cut by 1 base and J by 4 bases, with 13 bases left in between.

This clonotype was recorded a few times. The chain carries TRBV20-1 and TRBJ2-1, with 8 nucleotides matching TRBD2. The CDR3 runs 14 residues. Per germline, CDR1 DFQATT and CDR2 SNEGSKA (reference sequence). CDR3 in DNA: TGCAGCGTTCCCAGCGGGAGCTCGGGGGGTGAGCAGTTCTTC. This translates into CSVPSGSSGGEQFF.

This clonotype was seen a few times. This chain joins TRBV6-6 and TRBJ2-1; no firm D call. Trimming removed 0 bases from V and 9 bases from J, with 6 bases in between. Germline V gene lookup returns CDR1 MNHNY and CDR2 SVGAGI (reference sequence). The CDR3 is 12 residues long. Here the CDR3 DNA reads TGTGCCAGCAGTTACTCCTTGACTGAGCAGTTCTTC. Translated, it gives CASSYSLTEQFF.

The chain joins TRBV6-5 to TRBJ1-6, with D perhaps TRBD1 (5 bases). V shed 5 bases and J shed 6 bases, with 14 bases lying between them. The CDR3 has 15 residues. The germline V gene encodes CDR1 MNHEY and CDR2 SVGAGI. The CDR3 DNA reads as TGTGCCAGCAGTCTCGAGGGACGGAGTAATTCACCCCTCCACTTT. Its translation: CASSLEGRSNSPLHF.

This clonotype was detected a few times. This sequence joins TRBV7-2 and TRBJ2-7; 8 bases align to TRBD1. V shed 1 base and J 9 bases; nucleotides not matched to a gene: 14. Germline V gene sequence: CDR1 SGHTA, CDR2 FQGNSA. The CDR3 runs to 16 residues. This CDR3 reads CASSLEPGQAQSGQYF. CDR3 DNA sequence: TGTGCCAGCAGCTTAGAACCGGGACAGGCCCAATCTGGGCAGTACTTC.

V gene TRBV7-9 combines with J gene TRBJ1-5; a possible D gene is TRBD1 (5 bases). From germline, CDR1 is SEHNR and CDR2 FQNEAQ (reference sequence). Trimming took 1 base from V and 3 from J, leaving 10 bases between them. The CDR3 sequence is 15 residues long. The chain's CDR3 is CASSLEGRNNQPQHF. CDR3 nucleotides: TGTGCCAGCAGCTTAGAGGGGCGGAACAATCAGCCCCAGCATTTT.

This clonotype was seen only a few times. J is TRBJ2-7 and V is TRBV14; D is uncertain. The germline V gene encodes CDR1 SGHDN and CDR2 FVKESK. The CDR3 is 14 amino acids. The V and J ends lost 0 bases and 2 bases respectively, with 8 bases between them. The CDR3: CASSQEEKAYEQYF. In nucleotides, the CDR3 is TGTGCCAGCAGCCAAGAGGAAAAAGCCTACGAGCAGTACTTC.

This clonotype has a handful of counts. V and J are TRBV12-3 or TRBV12-4 and TRBJ2-1, with D possibly TRBD2 on 5 matching bases. Trimming removed 6 bases at V and 0 bases at J, with 15 bases between. The CDR3 spans 16 residues. The CDR3 here is CASRTSSGTSYNEQFF. The CDR3 DNA reads as TGTGCCAGCAGAACATCAAGCGGAACCTCCTACAATGAGCAGTTCTTC.

V usage is TRBV4-1 and J usage is TRBJ2-7; a possible D gene is TRBD2 (6 bases). Trimming removed 1 base at V and 3 bases at J, with 10 bases between. This CDR3 contains 14 residues. CDR1 and CDR2 from the germline V gene are MGHRA and YSYEKL. In DNA, the CDR3 is TGCGCCAGCAGCCAAGTGGGGCGGGACTACGAGCAGTACTTC. This encodes CASSQVGRDYEQYF.

The chain uses TRBV23-1 and TRBJ2-1; 7 bases fit TRBD2. Being an ORF, TRBV23-1 has a function that is uncertain. The CDR3 sequence is 16 residues long. Unmatched junction bases numbered 8, after V lost 5 bases and J lost 1 base. The CDR3 loop reads CASSLGEGSSYNEQFF. CDR3 DNA sequence: TGCGCCAGCAGTTTGGGGGAGGGATCGTCCTACAATGAGCAGTTCTTC.

There are a few counts of this clonotype. V and J are TRBV6-1 and TRBJ2-5; 7 positions match TRBD1. Trimming at V came to 2 bases and at J to 3 bases, leaving 3 bases not matched to a gene. The germline gives CDR1 MNHNS, CDR2 SASEGT. The length of the CDR3 is 14 residues. CDR3 nucleotide sequence: TGTGCCAGCAGTGAATGGGGGACAGAAGAGACCCAGTACTTC. Protein: CASSEWGTEETQYF.

This clonotype was detected only a few times. This chain uses TRBV18 with TRBJ1-1; D may be TRBD1 (5 bases). This CDR3 has 12 residues. CDR1 KGHSH and CDR2 LQKENI come from the germline V gene. V shed 3 bases and J shed 8 bases, with 10 bases lying between them. The CDR3 protein is CASSPLGEEAFF. The CDR3 DNA sequence: TGTGCCAGCTCACCCCTGGGGGAGGAAGCTTTCTTT.

V and J are TRBV25-1 and TRBJ2-7; D gene ambiguous. CDR1 and CDR2 from the germline V gene are MGHDK and SYGVNS. The CDR3 sequence is 12 residues long. The V and J ends lost 4 bases and 4 bases respectively, with 8 bases between them. The CDR3 region is CASSVSQYEQYF. CDR3 DNA: TGTGCCAGCAGTGTTTCCCAATACGAGCAGTACTTC.

This clonotype was observed once. The chain has TRBV20-1 and TRBJ2-3, with a weak D call TRBD2 (6 bases). Trimming stripped 5 bases from V and 6 bases from J, with 18 bases between. The CDR3 runs 14 residues. The V gene's germline CDR1 is DFQATT and CDR2 SNEGSKA (reference sequence). In DNA form, the CDR3 reads TGCAGTGCTCTCCTAGCGAGGGGACCGGATACGCAGTATTTT. This codes for CSALLARGPDTQYF.

This clonotype was seen more than once but under ten times. The chain uses TRBV12-3 or TRBV12-4 and TRBJ1-4; D is perhaps TRBD1 (5 bases). This CDR3 has 13 residues. Trimming shortened V by 3 bases and J by 15 bases, and 17 bases separated the two germline ends. CDR3 DNA sequence: TGTGCCAGCAGTTTGGCTGGGCAGGGTCGAATGTTTTTT. This gives the protein CASSLAGQGRMFF.

The chain is built from TRBV20-1 and TRBJ2-1; 8 nucleotides line up with TRBD2. The CDR3 sequence is 15 residues long. V trimming: 2 bases; J trimming: 4 bases; junction bases outside the gene matches: 7. The germline V gene has CDR1 DFQATT and CDR2 SNEGSKA (reference sequence). The CDR3 reads CSARLDGRDYNEQFF. The CDR3 coding sequence is TGCAGTGCTAGATTGGACGGGAGGGATTACAATGAGCAGTTCTTC.

DNA for the CDR3: TGTGCCAGCAGGGAGGACAGTCCCACTAGCAATCAGCCCCAGCATTTT. Protein sequence: CASREDSPTSNQPQHF. The chain is built from TRBV12-3 or TRBV12-4 and TRBJ1-5; possible D gene TRBD1, 6 bases. The CDR3 is 16 residues long. V gave up 6 bases and J gave up 0 bases, with 15 bases separating them.

The chain links TRBV24-1 to TRBJ2-1; TRBD2 agrees at 8 bases. The CDR3 covers 12 residues. Germline assignment: CDR1 KGHDR and CDR2 SFDVKD. J gave up 10 bases and V 4 bases, and 2 bases lay outside the gene matches. This chain's CDR3 is CATSDVAGEQFF. In DNA form, the CDR3 reads TGTGCCACCAGTGACGTAGCGGGGGAGCAGTTCTTC.

The genes are TRBV6-5 and TRBJ1-6, with unresolved D. Germline CDR1 MNHEY, CDR2 SVGAGI. Trimming cost V 6 bases and J 5 bases, with 8 bases left between them. The CDR3 is 13 amino acids. The CDR3 region has the DNA TGTGCCAGCAGCCGGACCAATAATTCACCCCTCCACTTT. Its protein is CASSRTNNSPLHF.